This note documents a single T cell receptor beta chain sequence. Its antigen is not yet known. No base-level quality is on record; no much larger clone is a single base apart. V is shortened by 4 bases, J by 7 bases, and the region joining them spans 25 bases. The CDR3 runs 17 amino acids, cysteine and phenylalanine included. The entry retains the CDR3 DNA only, 51 bases that are in frame from base 1. CDR1 and CDR2, per the germline V gene (reference sequence), are LNHDA and SQIVND. The record originates from a study of blood T cell repertoires in COVID-19 (dated by TCRdb to between 2020 and 2021). General notes on the study: Recovered participants in ImmuneRACE Cohort 3 were defined as having two consecutive negative NP/OP PCR tests, clearance from a healthcare professional, or resolution of symptoms. The material from the prospective study consisted of cDNA or gDNA derived from T cells, B-cell-depleted T cells, or PBMCs. The repertoires were made available in a free public database intended to serve as a resource for research on the immune response to SARS-CoV-2. Nearly every sample came with metadata listing a de-identified subject ID, COVID-19 status, age in years and sex. Deeply sampled blood TCRbeta repertoires from subjects exposed to, actively infected with, or recovered from COVID-19 were included in the dataset. HLA class I and class II types, where available, came from metadata supplied by the sample provider rather than from assay-based typing. Samples from collaborators originated in the United States, Italy and Spain and spanned both the acute and convalescent phases of COVID-19. Samples came from the ongoing ImmuneRACE study (first 160 participants) plus 1,254 subjects from 6 global collaborators. What the study reported, not specific to this receptor: How much clinical and demographic metadata was included differed by source and by participant, and the metadata was provided uncurated.

Participants in the prospective study were aged 18 to 89 years, lived in about two dozen United States geographic areas, and enrolled through a virtual design. Cohort assignment in the prospective study relied on participant-reported clinical history from a screening survey and a study questionnaire. In the prospective study, mobile phlebotomists collected whole blood, serum and a nasopharyngeal or oropharyngeal swab from each participant. Participants in the prospective study had the option to provide additional blood draws and questionnaires over an approximately 2-month period. Prospective study blood samples were shipped either frozen or at room temperature before DNA extraction. TCRbeta CDR3 regions were amplified from genomic DNA by means of the immunoSEQ Assay, a bias-controlled multiplex PCR. As for how the authors treated the data: The number of nucleated cells in each sample was estimated by amplification of reference gene primers within the assay. To quantify the absolute abundance of each unique TCRbeta CDR3 rearrangement, sequence reads were collapsed and filtered. For each sample, productive Simpson clonality was calculated as the square root of Simpson's diversity index over productive rearrangements. TCRdb re-hosts the immuneACCESS table, in-frame sequences only. Its copies lack some clones; in the studies checked, an unresolved V gene accounts for under half of them, and the cause for the rest is not known. V, J and clone size are taken as reported in that table, and D and trimming were inferred from the DNA itself. Counted in this sample were some 180,000 clones; less than 80% of them appeared once. The ten largest make up roughly 19% of the sample.

The clonotype was recovered from a woman aged 70-85 years in a cohort exposed to, infected with or recovered from COVID-19 (not recorded which). The rearranged chain carries TRBV19 and TRBJ1-2; the D gene remains uncertain. Sequencing was carried out using PBMCs or T cells enriched from blood (not recorded which). The nucleotide sequence reads as follows: TGTGCCAGTAGTACGAGGTTTGTCTGGGAGGGTTTGAGTGGCTACACCTTC. Its protein reads: CASSTRFVWEGLSGYTF.